Following are 14 T cell receptor beta chains from one sample sequenced in a study of shared clonotypes between healthy human individuals. Clones were read by immunoSEQ multiplex PCR, and TCRdb kept only the in-frame ones, dropping some. This table has 2 million to 2.5 million clones, nearly 97% appearing once. Sequencing was done on a sample of naive CD4+ T cells sorted from blood. Specified subset: CD45RA+ positively selected. The receptor set was obtained from a young man in good health.

Concerning this clone itself: At the DNA level, this CDR3 is encoded by other sequences in the same sample as well. The chain joins TRBV5-1 to TRBJ1-2, with D maybe TRBD1 (5 bases). The CDR3 spans 13 residues. V gave up 4 bases and J gave up 1 base, with 8 bases separating them. Germline CDR1 is SGHRS and CDR2 is YFSETQ. This CDR3 is CASSPQGNYGYTF. The CDR3 nucleotides read TGCGCCAGCAGCCCGCAGGGTAACTATGGCTACACCTTC.

Points on this clone: The same CDR3 is also encoded by other DNA sequences in this sample. J is TRBJ2-7 and V is TRBV6-5; 11 bases line up with TRBD1. The ends lost 6 bases at V and 2 bases at J; junction bases unmatched: 3. Germline CDR1 is MNHEY and CDR2 is SVGAGI. The CDR3 has 14 residues. CDR3: CASRRDRGTYEQYF. The CDR3 DNA is TGTGCCAGCAGAAGGGACAGGGGGACCTACGAGCAGTACTTC.

This clone was observed a single time. The sample contains more than one DNA sequence encoding this CDR3. The rearrangement links TRBV27 to TRBJ1-5; D remains ambiguous. This CDR3 is 15 amino acids long. Trimming pared 2 bases from V and 1 base from J, leaving 9 bases between. Germline V lookup: CDR1 MNHEY, CDR2 SMNVEV (reference sequence). CDR3 sequence (DNA): TGTGCCAGCAGTTTACGGCAAGGAAGCAATCAGCCCCAGCATTTT. Amino acid sequence: CASSLRQGSNQPQHF.

This sequence joins TRBV6-5 and TRBJ2-7; D not resolved. Per the germline V gene, CDR1 is MNHEY and CDR2 is SVGAGI. The V end was cut by 2 bases, the J end by 6 bases, with 8 bases between. CDR3 size: 12 residues. The CDR3: CASSYPLGEQYF. The CDR3 nucleotides are TGTGCCAGCAGTTACCCCTTGGGCGAGCAGTACTTC.

V gene TRBV6-5 combines with J gene TRBJ2-1; D possibly matches TRBD1 or TRBD2 (5 bases each). The CDR3 extends over 15 amino acids. The germline V gene has CDR1 MNHEY and CDR2 SVGAGI. V gave up 6 bases and J gave up 2 bases, with 14 bases separating them. Here the CDR3 DNA reads TGTGCCAGCAGGACTACCGGGACGGCCTACAATGAGCAGTTCTTC. It is translated as CASRTTGTAYNEQFF.

The J gene is TRBJ2-7, the V gene TRBV5-1; 8 bases map to TRBD2. This CDR3 is 15 amino acids long. The germline V gene has CDR1 SGHRS and CDR2 YFSETQ. After removal of 0 bases from V and 5 bases from J, the junction contained 7 bases not matched to a gene. CDR3 protein: CASSLVGTSSDEQYF. CDR3 in DNA: TGCGCCAGCAGCTTGGTCGGGACTAGTAGTGACGAGCAGTACTTC.

V is TRBV6-1 and J is TRBJ1-5, with no clear D. The CDR3 has 15 residues. The germline CDR1 and CDR2 sequences are MNHNS and SASEGT. Trimming removed 1 base from V and 1 base from J, with 8 bases in between. CDR3 DNA sequence: TGTGCCAGCAGTGAAGGAGGGAGGAGCAATCAGCCCCAGCATTTT. Translation gives CASSEGGRSNQPQHF.

The gene calls are TRBV25-1 and TRBJ2-5; D tentatively reads TRBD1 or TRBD2 (5 bases each). The V gene's germline CDR1 is MGHDK and CDR2 SYGVNS. The length of the CDR3 is 15 residues. V lost 4 bases and J 2 bases, leaving 14 bases between the germline ends. The CDR3 DNA sequence: TGTGCCAGCAGTGCCAGGGACCGGAGACAAGAGACCCAGTACTTC. It codes for CASSARDRRQETQYF.

The chain uses TRBV5-1 and TRBJ1-2; 8 nucleotides align to TRBD1. The V gene end was trimmed by 4 bases and the J gene end by 13 bases; junction bases not matched to a gene: 15. The CDR3 has 14 residues. Germline assignment: CDR1 SGHRS and CDR2 YFSETQ. The CDR3 protein is CASSPLDRGHFLTF. The CDR3 DNA sequence: TGCGCCAGCAGCCCTCTCGACAGGGGCCACTTCCTCACCTTC.

This clone was counted a single time. This chain uses TRBV7-2 with TRBJ2-7; D is perhaps TRBD2 (6 bases). V was clipped by 7 bases and J by 3 bases, with 13 bases between them. The CDR3 has 13 residues. The germline V gene encodes CDR1 SGHTA and CDR2 FQGNSA. The CDR3 coding sequence is TGTGCCAGCACCCCTGGGCGGGGCTACGAGCAGTACTTC. It translates to CASTPGRGYEQYF.

The J gene is TRBJ2-2, the V gene TRBV6-5; no reliable D call. CDR1 and CDR2 from the germline V gene are MNHEY and SVGAGI. The V end was cut by 5 bases, the J end by 2 bases, with 12 bases between. CDR3 length equals 15 residues. CDR3 nucleotides: TGTGCCAGCAGTCGCCGTTCGGGCAACACCGGGGAGCTGTTTTTT. Protein: CASSRRSGNTGELFF.

The chain links TRBV5-4 to TRBJ2-7, with TRBD1 matching 9 bases. The junction had 8 bases not matched to a gene; V was cut back by 9 bases and J by 4 bases. Germline V gene data show CDR1 as SGHNT and CDR2 as YYREEE (reference sequence). The CDR3 totals 13 residues. The DNA for the CDR3 is TGTGCCACAGGACAGGGGTTTGGGTACGAGCAGTACTTC. Translating it yields CATGQGFGYEQYF. The full variable domain, with the rest looked up from reference TRBV5-4 and TRBJ2-7, is ETGVTQSPTHLIKTRGQQVTLRCSSQSGHNTVSWYQQALGQGPQFIFQYYREEENGRGNFPPRFSGLQFPNYSSELNVNALELDDSALYLCATGQGFGYEQYFGPGTRLTVT.

V and J are TRBV7-9 and TRBJ2-7; 7 bases match TRBD1. Germline CDR1 reads SEHNR; CDR2 reads FQNEAQ (reference sequence). The CDR3 has 14 residues. Losses at the gene ends were 7 bases for V and 5 bases for J; bases not matched to a gene: 11. CDR3 bases: TGTGCCAGCACCCATGGGACAGAGATTAACGAGCAGTACTTC. Its translation is CASTHGTEINEQYF.

The rearrangement links TRBV6-1 to TRBJ2-7; D possibly corresponds to TRBD2 (6 bases). V shed 5 bases and J shed 4 bases, with 15 bases lying between them. This CDR3 contains 14 residues. Germline V gene data show CDR1 as MNHNS and CDR2 as SASEGT. CDR3 amino acids: CASSFTGTPYEQYF. The CDR3 coding sequence is TGTGCCAGCAGTTTTACCGGGACTCCTTACGAGCAGTACTTC.